Detailed here is one T cell receptor beta chain. Its antigen is not known. At one boundary the junction diverges from the germline segment, which might be a read error. Data came from immunoSEQ multiplex PCR; TCRdb stores just in-frame clones and leaves some out. The sample consists of about 19,000 clones, about four fifths of them appearing once. The data were taken from a study of ipilimumab plus nivolumab after autologous stem cell transplantation. On the study more broadly: Patients received a median of 5 ipilimumab and roughly eight nivolumab doses.

The germline gives CDR1 SGHKS, CDR2 YYEKEE (reference sequence). This CDR3 has 13 amino acids. Study-level findings and limits: Authors suggest TCR repertoire, Treg phenotype and gut microbiota support further study.

Patients got ipilimumab 1 mg/kg beginning 14 to 28 days post-transplant. Dosing: nivolumab 3 mg/kg IV, weeks 1, 4, 7, 10, then every two weeks to week 26. The sample consisted of PBMCs, taken in a trial of ipilimumab plus nivolumab as post-transplant consolidation. The TCR originated in a male donor with diffuse large B-cell lymphoma. This chain links TRBV5-5 with TRBJ1-1, with 9 positions matching TRBD1. CDR3: CASSPVLTGGTRF. CDR3 nucleotides: TGTGCCAGCAGCCCCGTCCTCACAGGGGGCACTAGATTT.